A single sample gave rise to the 30 T cell receptor beta chains below, sequenced in a study of identical twins. Using its own MiXCR run on the 5' RACE reads, TCRdb lists one record per CDR3 protein. In the table there are about 730,000 distinct CDR3 sequences, approximately 22% of which are singletons. This sample also appeared in a second study, on T cells expressing NK-cell markers.

Sequencing input: PBMCs. The receptors shown here come from a woman younger than 30 in good health.

The chain recombines TRBV20-1 with TRBJ2-5; a weak D match, TRBD2 (6 bases). The V gene's germline CDR1 is DFQATT and CDR2 SNEGSKA (reference sequence). V was pared by 0 bases and J by 5 bases, with 16 bases between. There are 15 residues in the CDR3. DNA for the CDR3: TGCAGTGCTAGAGATCCCCTGGCGGGATGGGAGACCCAGTACTTC. Protein product: CSARDPLAGWETQYF.

This chain uses TRBV25-1 with TRBJ1-4; the D is unclear. The germline CDR1 and CDR2 sequences are MGHDK and SYGVNS. This CDR3 region has 14 residues. Trimming stripped 2 bases from V and 0 bases from J, with 4 bases between. The CDR3: CASSEMATNEKLFF. Written as DNA, the CDR3 is TGTGCCAGCAGTGAAATGGCAACTAATGAAAAACTGTTTTTT.

The V and J genes are TRBV9 and TRBJ2-7; 7 nucleotides align to TRBD1. CDR1 is SGDLS, CDR2 YYNGEE, per germline. The CDR3 length is 15 residues. The V segment lost 0 bases and the J segment 1 base; nucleotides outside the gene matches: 4. In nucleotides, the CDR3 is TGTGCCAGCAGCGTAGCACCGGGACAGTCCTACGAGCAGTACTTC. Translating it yields CASSVAPGQSYEQYF.

The genes are TRBV6-1 and TRBJ2-5; D call uncertain. The length of the CDR3 is 12 residues. Germline V lookup: CDR1 MNHNS, CDR2 SASEGT. V was pared by 4 bases and J by 5 bases, with 8 bases between. The CDR3 nucleotides are TGTGCCAGCAGTGTGATACGTGAGACCCAGTACTTC. Its translation is CASSVIRETQYF.

The chain uses TRBV5-5 and TRBJ2-3, with D possibly TRBD2 on 6 matching bases. The V gene's germline CDR1 is SGHKS and CDR2 YYEKEE (reference sequence). The CDR3 extends over 14 amino acids. Between the trimmed V and J ends, which lost 4 bases and 8 bases, there was a span of 17 bases. CDR3 nucleotides: TGTGCCAGCAGCATCGGGAGCCTCTCGGGTACGCAGTATTTT. It translates to CASSIGSLSGTQYF.

J is TRBJ2-7 and V is TRBV20-1, with D perhaps TRBD2 (6 bases). V was trimmed by 5 bases and J by 2 bases, leaving 16 bases between them. The CDR3 is made up of 14 amino acids. In germline, CDR1 is DFQATT, CDR2 SNEGSKA (reference sequence). This chain's CDR3 is CSAHILATTYEQYF. The CDR3 bases are TGCAGTGCTCACATCCTAGCGACTACCTACGAGCAGTACTTC.

The table lists this clonotype with a few counts. This chain uses TRBV21-1 with TRBJ2-1. TRBV21-1 is a pseudogene segment. The CDR3 loop spans 13 amino acids. CDR3 nucleotides: TGTGCCAGCAGCAATCATTCAAGTAATGAGCAGTTCTTC. It translates to CASSNHSSNEQFF.

This clonotype was seen more than once but under ten times. The chain carries TRBV20-1 and TRBJ1-2; TRBD1 agrees at 8 bases. The CDR3 covers 14 residues. Germline CDR1 reads DFQATT; CDR2 reads SNEGSKA (reference sequence). Germline trimming cut 5 bases from V and 6 bases from J; bases unmatched to any gene: 11. CDR3 sequence: CSARRTGLRDGYTF. DNA for the CDR3: TGCAGTGCTCGCCGGACAGGGCTTAGGGATGGCTACACCTTC.

The V call is TRBV27, the J call TRBJ2-7; D gene ambiguous. Germline CDR1 and CDR2: MNHEY and SMNVEV (reference sequence). This CDR3 has 18 amino acids. Trimming took off 5 bases at V and 0 bases at J, with 23 bases between the two ends. CDR3: CASSVRGGGEKSSYEQYF. CDR3 DNA sequence: TGTGCCAGCAGTGTCCGAGGTGGCGGCGAAAAGAGCTCCTACGAGCAGTACTTC.

V is TRBV5-1 and J is TRBJ2-1; D possibly matches TRBD1 or TRBD2 (5 bases each). The CDR3 spans 15 residues. Germline V CDR1 and CDR2: SGHRS, YFSETQ. With 2 bases removed from V and 2 bases from J, the gap between germline ends came to 11 bases. Here the CDR3 DNA reads TGCGCCAGCAGCTTAGTGGGGGAACCCTACAATGAGCAGTTCTTC. Translating gives CASSLVGEPYNEQFF.

The DNA of the CDR3 is TGTGCCAGCAGCCCGATCCGAGGGAGCACCGGGGAGCTGTTTTTT. This encodes CASSPIRGSTGELFF. This chain joins TRBV7-2 and TRBJ2-2; weak D call: TRBD2 (5 bases). Germline V lookup: CDR1 SGHTA, CDR2 FQGNSA. This CDR3 spans 15 amino acids. V gave up 5 bases and J gave up 4 bases, with 14 bases separating them.

This clonotype was counted at least ten times. This sequence joins TRBV7-2 and TRBJ1-5, with a weak D call TRBD1 (5 bases). The germline gives CDR1 SGHTA, CDR2 FQGNSA. CDR3 length: 14 residues. V lost 4 bases, J lost 5 bases, and 12 bases lay in between. CDR3 nucleotides: TGTGCCAGCAGCTCGGGGACGGTGCATCAGCCCCAGCATTTT. Translation: CASSSGTVHQPQHF.

This clonotype has a handful of counts. The rearrangement uses TRBV20-1 and TRBJ2-7; no reliable D call. Trimming removed 4 bases at V and 6 bases at J, with 16 bases between. Germline values: CDR1 DFQATT, CDR2 SNEGSKA (reference sequence). This CDR3 region has 13 residues. The CDR3 DNA is TGCAGTGCTATTCTCCCCAGCCTAGGCGAGCAGTACTTC. Protein sequence: CSAILPSLGEQYF.

Only a few counts were recorded for this clonotype. The rearrangement links TRBV10-3 to TRBJ1-1; no reliable D call. Germline V gene sequence: CDR1 ENHRY, CDR2 SYGVKD. V shed 3 bases and J shed 1 base, with 6 bases lying between them. This CDR3 spans 13 amino acids. CDR3 amino acids: CAISEVGNTEAFF. The CDR3 DNA is TGTGCCATCAGTGAAGTAGGGAACACTGAAGCTTTCTTT.

The J gene is TRBJ2-2, the V gene TRBV18; weak D call: TRBD1 (6 bases). V lost 3 bases to trimming and J lost 1 base, with 9 bases between them. The CDR3 is made up of 15 amino acids. Looked up from germline, CDR1 is KGHSH and CDR2 is LQKENI. CDR3 region: CASSPRGRNTGELFF. CDR3 DNA: TGTGCCAGCTCACCCAGGGGCAGGAACACCGGGGAGCTGTTTTTT.

This sequence joins TRBV5-1 and TRBJ2-7; D may be TRBD1 or TRBD2 (5 bases each). V lost 0 bases, J lost 4 bases, and 11 bases lay in between. CDR3 length equals 14 residues. The germline CDR1 and CDR2 sequences are SGHRS and YFSETQ. CDR3 DNA: TGCGCCAGCAGCTTGGATGGGACCACATACGAGCAGTACTTC. This gives the protein CASSLDGTTYEQYF.

The chain joins TRBV6-1 to TRBJ1-4, with a possible D match to TRBD1 (6 bases). The V gene lost 6 bases and the J gene lost 5 bases, with 16 bases spanning the gap. The CDR3 covers 15 residues. Germline V lookup: CDR1 MNHNS, CDR2 SASEGT. CDR3 in DNA: TGTGCCAGCAGACCCAGTGGACAGCCGAATGAAAAACTGTTTTTT. Its translation is CASRPSGQPNEKLFF.

This clonotype has a handful of counts. The V call is TRBV20-1, the J call TRBJ1-2, with D unclear. Trimming shortened V by 7 bases and J by 5 bases, and 14 bases separated the two germline ends. The CDR3 runs to 12 residues. The germline V gene encodes CDR1 DFQATT and CDR2 SNEGSKA (reference sequence). CDR3 in amino acids: CSVSSRVYGYTF. The CDR3 region has the DNA TGCAGTGTATCCTCGAGAGTATATGGCTACACCTTC.

This clonotype was detected a few times. The chain couples TRBV7-2 to TRBJ1-4; 7 nucleotides match TRBD1. CDR3 length: 15 amino acids. Germline CDR1 and CDR2: SGHTA and FQGNSA. Unmatched junction bases numbered 6, after V lost 0 bases and J lost 8 bases. CDR3 protein: CASSLAGGGLEKLFF. CDR3 DNA: TGTGCCAGCAGCTTAGCAGGGGGCGGGTTAGAAAAACTGTTTTTT.

This clonotype was detected many times. The chain couples TRBV20-1 to TRBJ2-7, with D perhaps TRBD1 or TRBD2 (5 bases each). Between the trimmed V and J ends, which lost 1 base and 6 bases, there was a span of 7 bases. Germline assignment: CDR1 DFQATT and CDR2 SNEGSKA (reference sequence). The CDR3 is 11 amino acids. The CDR3 DNA sequence: TGCAGTGCTAGAGGGGGGACCGAGCAGTACTTC. Translating it yields CSARGGTEQYF.

The rearrangement links TRBV25-1 to TRBJ1-1, with no clear D. CDR1 MGHDK and CDR2 SYGVNS come from the germline V gene. Trimming took 6 bases from V and 5 from J, leaving 13 bases between them. The length of the CDR3 is 13 residues. CDR3 DNA sequence: TGTGCCAGCAGAAGGCAGGCCGGAACTGAAGCTTTCTTT. The encoded protein is CASRRQAGTEAFF.

CDR3 coding DNA: TGTGCCAGCAGAATATACACAGATACGCAGTATTTT. It codes for CASRIYTDTQYF. V usage is TRBV7-2 and J usage is TRBJ2-3; D is uncertain. CDR3 length: 12 amino acids. V was clipped by 6 bases and J by 2 bases, with 6 bases between them. Germline CDR1 SGHTA, CDR2 FQGNSA.

In its sample, this clonotype was seen many times. The chain recombines TRBV4-1 with TRBJ1-1; D uncertain. Germline V gene sequence: CDR1 MGHRA, CDR2 YSYEKL. Trimming took 4 bases from V and 4 from J, leaving 19 bases between them. The CDR3 totals 16 residues. CDR3 in amino acids: CASSLPGSLLSTEAFF. The CDR3 coding sequence is TGCGCCAGCAGCCTGCCTGGTAGCCTCCTCTCCACTGAAGCTTTCTTT.

This clonotype was detected only once. This chain links TRBV6-1 with TRBJ2-5, with D perhaps matching TRBD2 (6 bases). This CDR3 is built from 14 residues. Trimming removed 7 bases from V and 7 bases from J, with 19 bases in between. Per the germline V gene, CDR1 is MNHNS and CDR2 is SASEGT. In DNA form, the CDR3 reads TGTGCCAGCACCCCCGATGGGGACTGGAGGACCCAGTACTTC. It is translated as CASTPDGDWRTQYF.

The J gene is TRBJ2-7, the V gene TRBV7-9, with D uncertain. Germline-derived CDR1 and CDR2 are SEHNR and FQNEAQ (reference sequence). The germline V and J ends were trimmed by 4 bases and 2 bases, with 12 bases remaining between them. The CDR3 consists of 14 residues. The CDR3 DNA reads TGTGCCAGCAGCTCGTGGGGTCGGACCTACGAGCAGTACTTC. Translating gives CASSSWGRTYEQYF.

This chain joins TRBV20-1 and TRBJ2-3; perhaps D is TRBD1 or TRBD2 (6 bases each). The CDR3 is made up of 14 amino acids. Germline lookup yields CDR1 DFQATT and CDR2 SNEGSKA (reference sequence). Trimming took 6 bases from V and 0 from J, leaving 13 bases between them. In nucleotides, the CDR3 is TGCAGTGCCCCGGGGGCCACTAGCACAGATACGCAGTATTTT. Amino acid sequence: CSAPGATSTDTQYF.

The table lists this clonotype with a few counts. CDR3 in amino acids: CASSSSGADGYGYTF. CDR3 coding DNA: TGTGCCAGCAGCTCGTCAGGGGCGGACGGCTATGGCTACACCTTC. The chain has TRBV7-3 and TRBJ1-2; a possible D gene is TRBD1 (6 bases). Trimming took off 4 bases at V and 4 bases at J, with 16 bases between the two ends. The germline V gene encodes CDR1 SGHTA and CDR2 FQGTGA. The CDR3 extends over 15 amino acids.

This clonotype was seen ten or more times. The chain carries TRBV20-1 and TRBJ2-7, with 8 nucleotides matching TRBD1. Germline lookup yields CDR1 DFQATT and CDR2 SNEGSKA (reference sequence). The CDR3 is made up of 13 amino acids. V gave up 6 bases and J gave up 2 bases; unmatched junction bases: 6. The CDR3 bases are TGCAGTGCAACCTCGGACAGGGCCTACGAGCAGTACTTC. Encoded protein: CSATSDRAYEQYF.

Concerning this clonotype: One end of the junction does not line up with germline, which may come from a read error. The chain joins TRBV27 to TRBJ2-1, with 8 bases lining up with TRBD2. CDR1 and CDR2 from the germline V gene are MNHEY and SMNVEV (reference sequence). This CDR3 contains 14 residues. The CDR3 DNA reads TGTGCCAGCAGACCTAGCGGGCAGTACAATGAACAGTTCTTC. Translated: CASRPSGQYNEQFF.

This clonotype was seen more than once but under ten times. The chain carries TRBV25-1 and TRBJ2-1; TRBD2 agrees at 8 bases. V lost 1 base and J lost 5; bases outside the gene matches: 4. Germline CDR1 and CDR2: MGHDK and SYGVNS. This CDR3 is 15 amino acids long. The CDR3 region has the DNA TGTGCCAGCAGTGAATGGGGTAGCGGGAACAATGAGCAGTTCTTC. Translated, it gives CASSEWGSGNNEQFF.